The 4 T cell receptor beta chains listed next were all sequenced from one sample in a study of cytomegalovirus exposure and HLA in healthy donors. Primers for the PCR totalled 60 Vbeta and 13 Jbeta. TCRdb's copy holds only in-frame clones and misses some; the assay was immunoSEQ multiplex PCR. The repertoire consists of approximately 70,000 clones, with 70% to 85% occurring once and the leading ten covering about 8.2%. The sequencing sample was made of PBMCs. These receptors originate from a man in his sixties in good health and CMV-seropositive.

This rearrangement joins TRBV5-1 to TRBJ2-7; 7 bases line up with TRBD1. The CDR3 runs to 16 residues. With V trimmed by 5 bases and J by 1 base, 12 bases remained unmatched. The germline gives CDR1 SGHRS, CDR2 YFSETQ. DNA for the CDR3: TGCGCCAGCAGGGAAACCACGGGACAGTATTCCTACGAGCAGTACTTC. Amino acid sequence: CASRETTGQYSYEQYF. Combining the CDR3 with reference TRBV5-1 and TRBJ2-7 gives the whole variable domain KAGVTQTPRYLIKTRGQQVTLSCSPISGHRSVSWYQQTPGQGLQFLFEYFSETQRNKGNFPGRFSGRQFSNSRSEMNVSTLELGDSALYLCASRETTGQYSYEQYFGPGTRLTVT.

The rearrangement joins TRBV28 to TRBJ1-1; TRBD1 matches 9 bases. The length of the CDR3 is 15 residues. Germline-derived CDR1 and CDR2 are MDHEN and SYDVKM. The junction had 8 bases not matched to a gene; V was cut back by 5 bases and J by 4 bases. CDR3 amino acids: CASSNRGLGGTEAFF. CDR3 DNA: TGTGCCAGCAGTAACAGGGGGCTGGGGGGCACTGAAGCTTTCTTT.

For the CDR3, the DNA is TGTGCCAGCACCAGAACAGGGCCCTATGGCTACACCTTC. This sequence encodes CASTRTGPYGYTF. The chain employs TRBV5-8 and TRBJ1-2; a weak D match, TRBD1 (6 bases). The CDR3 extends over 13 amino acids. Trimming cost V 6 bases and J 4 bases, with 13 bases left between them. In germline, CDR1 is SGHTS, CDR2 YDEGEE.

This chain links TRBV19 with TRBJ2-1, with TRBD1 as a possible D gene (5 bases). V lost 2 bases, J lost 12 bases, and 20 bases lay in between. The CDR3 spans 15 residues. In germline, CDR1 is LNHDA, CDR2 SQIVND (reference sequence). In DNA form, the CDR3 reads TGTGCCAGTAGTATAAACGGCATAACAAGGGGTGCGCAGTTCTTC. Translation gives CASSINGITRGAQFF.